This T cell receptor beta chain was observed in a study of blood T cells in healthy people across ages. In germline, CDR1 is LNHNV, CDR2 YYDKDF (reference sequence). The CDR3 is made up of 15 amino acids. V lost 3 bases and J 2 bases, leaving 12 bases between the germline ends. Together with a sample-barcoded 5' primer, a J-beta primer mix was included in a second PCR lasting about 7 to 12 cycles. Each CDR3 protein is one row after TCRdb ran MiXCR on the 5' RACE reads. The table has some 780,000 distinct CDR3 sequences, about 61% seen once. The source of this sequence is a man aged 40-50 years in good health. Sequences were obtained from blood. The chain couples TRBV15 to TRBJ2-3; TRBD1 might be the D (5 bases). The CDR3 loop is CATSSRWGHTDTQYF. The CDR3 DNA reads as TGTGCCACCAGCAGTAGGTGGGGCCACACAGATACGCAGTATTTT.